This passage covers 14 T cell receptor beta chains from one sample sequenced in a study of cytomegalovirus exposure and HLA in healthy donors. The primer mix had 60 Vbeta and 13 Jbeta primers. Clones were sequenced by immunoSEQ multiplex PCR, and TCRdb holds only the in-frame ones, with some missing. The sample holds about 130,000 clones, approximately 82% seen once. The sequenced sample was PBMCs. The receptors come from a woman between 18 and 29 years old in good health and CMV-seropositive.

This clone was recorded once. The chain has TRBV6-6 and TRBJ2-1; D gene uncertain. Per the germline V gene, CDR1 is MNHNY and CDR2 is SVGAGI (reference sequence). This CDR3 is built from 15 residues. The ends were cut back, 1 base at V and 0 bases at J, with 7 bases in the middle. CDR3 bases: TGTGCCAGCAGTTACTTGGGCCACTCCTACAATGAGCAGTTCTTC. The encoded protein is CASSYLGHSYNEQFF.

Here the CDR3 reads CASSLRDSPLNYGYTF. CDR3 sequence (DNA): TGTGCCAGCAGCCTCAGAGACAGCCCCTTGAACTATGGCTACACCTTC. The chain employs TRBV7-9 and TRBJ1-2; TRBD1 is a possible D gene (5 bases). In germline, CDR1 is SEHNR, CDR2 FQNEAQ (reference sequence). The CDR3 is made up of 16 amino acids. V lost 5 bases and J lost 2, with 18 bases in between.

The chain joins TRBV28 to TRBJ1-6; D might be TRBD1 (6 bases). The V gene's germline CDR1 is MDHEN and CDR2 SYDVKM. The CDR3 has 15 residues. Trimming took 5 bases from V and 3 from J, leaving 11 bases between them. The CDR3 reads CASSGDRYYNSPLHF. CDR3 DNA sequence: TGTGCCAGCAGTGGAGACAGGTACTATAATTCACCCCTCCACTTT.

Remarks on this clone: One end of the junction is discordant with germline, which a read error may explain. The rearrangement uses TRBV7-7 and TRBJ2-3; 9 nucleotides match TRBD1. This CDR3 spans 14 amino acids. Germline lookup yields CDR1 SSHAT and CDR2 FNYEAQ (reference sequence). The CDR3 DNA reads TGTGCTAGCAGCCAGACAGGGGGGACAGATACGCAGTATTTT. Its protein product is CASSQTGGTDTQYF. Full variable domain (remainder filled in from reference TRBV7-7 and TRBJ2-3): GAGVSQSPRYKVTKRGQDVTLRCDPISSHATLYWYQQALGQGPEFLTYFNYEAQPDKSGLPSDRFSAERPEGSISTLTIQRTEQRDSAMYRCASSQTGGTDTQYFGPGTRLTVL.

The chain couples TRBV5-1 to TRBJ2-3, with D uncertain. CDR3 length: 14 residues. The germline V and J ends were trimmed by 1 base and 1 base, with 7 bases remaining between them. Germline V lookup: CDR1 SGHRS, CDR2 YFSETQ. CDR3 region: CASSLSPGTDTQYF. The CDR3 DNA reads as TGCGCCAGCAGCTTGAGCCCTGGCACAGATACGCAGTATTTT.

The chain recombines TRBV7-9 with TRBJ1-2; the match to TRBD1 covers 7 bases. Germline V gene data show CDR1 as SEHNR and CDR2 as FQNEAQ (reference sequence). With 5 bases clipped from V and 10 bases from J, the junction kept 13 bases outside the gene matches. CDR3 size: 14 residues. CDR3 protein: CASSHSGGGLPYTF. The CDR3, as DNA: TGTGCCAGCAGCCATTCGGGAGGGGGCCTCCCCTACACCTTC.

The table lists this clone with a few counts. The chain links TRBV5-1 to TRBJ2-2; 8 bases map to TRBD1. The CDR3 consists of 15 residues. The ends lost 4 bases at V and 1 base at J; junction bases unmatched: 3. The germline CDR1 and CDR2 sequences are SGHRS and YFSETQ. The CDR3 here is CASSPGQGNTGELFF. The CDR3 DNA sequence: TGCGCCAGCAGCCCTGGACAGGGGAACACCGGGGAGCTGTTTTTT. Full variable domain (rest looked up from reference TRBV5-1 and TRBJ2-2): KAGVTQTPRYLIKTRGQQVTLSCSPISGHRSVSWYQQTPGQGLQFLFEYFSETQRNKGNFPGRFSGRQFSNSRSEMNVSTLELGDSALYLCASSPGQGNTGELFFGEGSRLTVL.

This clone has only one observation. This rearrangement joins TRBV21-1 to TRBJ1-5; the D call TRBD1 from the table was never checked on the DNA. TRBV21-1 is labeled a pseudogene. This CDR3 comprises 14 residues. The CDR3 DNA reads TGTGCCAGCACCCGGACAGGGAAGGGTCAGCCCCAGCATTTT. Translation: CASTRTGKGQPQHF.

The chain recombines TRBV9 with TRBJ1-4, with 8 bases identical to TRBD1. The junction had 6 bases not matched to a gene; V was cut back by 0 bases and J by 8 bases. Germline assignment: CDR1 SGDLS and CDR2 YYNGEE. This CDR3 has 15 amino acids. The CDR3 spells CASSVGGTGGEKLFF. CDR3 bases: TGTGCCAGCAGCGTAGGAGGGACAGGCGGGGAAAAACTGTTTTTT.

The chain carries TRBV9 and TRBJ2-7, with D perhaps TRBD2 (7 bases). In germline, CDR1 is SGDLS, CDR2 YYNGEE. This CDR3 contains 13 residues. Trimming removed 6 bases at V and 4 bases at J, with 14 bases between. CDR3: CASKGGGLYEQYF. CDR3 bases: TGTGCCAGCAAAGGGGGGGGGCTATACGAGCAGTACTTC.

This sequence joins TRBV4-2 and TRBJ2-7, with 9 bases fitting TRBD2. The CDR3 extends over 15 amino acids. V dropped 1 base and J dropped 5; count of bases not matched to a gene: 6. Per the germline V gene, CDR1 is LGHNA and CDR2 is YNFKEQ. CDR3 coding DNA: TGTGCCAGCAGCCAAGGCGCTAGCGGGGACGACGAGCAGTACTTC. It yields the protein CASSQGASGDDEQYF.

This clone has a single count. The chain links TRBV5-5 to TRBJ1-1; D is uncertain. CDR3 length: 13 residues. The V end was cut by 1 base, the J end by 1 base, with 5 bases between. Germline V lookup: CDR1 SGHKS, CDR2 YYEKEE (reference sequence). The CDR3 DNA reads as TGTGCCAGCAGCTTGTATCGGAACACTGAAGCTTTCTTT. The encoded protein is CASSLYRNTEAFF. Variable domain in full (rest from reference TRBV5-5 and TRBJ1-1): DAGVTQSPTHLIKTRGQQVTLRCSPISGHKSVSWYQQVLGQGPQFIFQYYEKEERGRGNFPDRFSARQFPNYSSELNVNALLLGDSALYLCASSLYRNTEAFFGQGTRLTVV.

This clone was seen just once. J is TRBJ2-2 and V is TRBV5-1, with 7 bases lining up with TRBD1. Germline V gene lookup returns CDR1 SGHRS and CDR2 YFSETQ. V was pared by 6 bases and J by 1 base, with 6 bases of the junction left unmatched. CDR3 size: 15 residues. The CDR3 loop is CASTQGQMNTGELFF. The CDR3 DNA follows: TGCGCCAGCACTCAGGGACAGATGAACACCGGGGAGCTGTTTTTT.

The chain recombines TRBV5-1 with TRBJ2-7; weak D call: TRBD1 (5 bases). CDR3 length equals 13 residues. Trimming took off 3 bases at V and 6 bases at J, with 13 bases between the two ends. CDR1 SGHRS and CDR2 YFSETQ come from the germline V gene. CDR3 coding DNA: TGCGCCAGCAGCTCCCGACAGACGACCGAGCAGTACTTC. It translates to CASSSRQTTEQYF.